This T cell receptor beta chain was sequenced for a study of blood T cell repertoires in COVID-19. Study context: Recovered status in Cohort 3 required two negative PCRs, clearance, or symptom resolution. The United States, Italy and Spain provided the acute and convalescent COVID-19 samples.

Profiling relied on immunoSEQ multiplex PCR, and the TCRdb table lists in-frame clones only, not all of them. Here the sample spans roughly 200,000 clones, 85% to 90% being singletons. The table lists this clone with a count of one. This CDR3 spans 15 amino acids. V dropped 10 bases and J dropped 4 bases, with 21 bases sitting between them. The germline gives CDR1 LNHDA, CDR2 SQIVND (reference sequence). This sequence joins TRBV19 and TRBJ2-3, with a weak D call TRBD2 (5 bases). The receptor's source is a woman aged 40-49 years in a cohort exposed to, infected with or recovered from COVID-19 (not recorded which). Sequences were obtained from PBMCs or T cells enriched from blood (not recorded which). The chain's CDR3 is CATLNAGVGADTQYF. The CDR3 DNA follows: TGTGCCACCCTAAACGCCGGGGTCGGTGCAGATACGCAGTATTTT.